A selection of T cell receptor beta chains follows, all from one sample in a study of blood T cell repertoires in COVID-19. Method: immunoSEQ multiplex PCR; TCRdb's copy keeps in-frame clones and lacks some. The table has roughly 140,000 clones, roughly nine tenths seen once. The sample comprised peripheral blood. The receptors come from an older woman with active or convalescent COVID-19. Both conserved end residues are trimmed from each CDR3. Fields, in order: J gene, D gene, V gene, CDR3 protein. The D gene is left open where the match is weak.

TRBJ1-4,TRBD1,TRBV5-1,ASSFTGASNEKLF
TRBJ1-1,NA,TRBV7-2,ASSFGRGNTEAF
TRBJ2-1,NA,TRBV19,ASSIGGPGVSNEQF
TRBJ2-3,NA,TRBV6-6,ASSSSLVTSTDTQY
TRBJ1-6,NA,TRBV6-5,ASSFPEDSSPLH
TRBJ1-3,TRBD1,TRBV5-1,ASSTGTENTIY
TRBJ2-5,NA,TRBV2,ASTRKGGLGETQY
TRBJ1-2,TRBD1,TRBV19,ASRGQLYGYT
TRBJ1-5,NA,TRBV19,ASSGQGGQPQH
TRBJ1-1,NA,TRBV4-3,ASSQDGPQVDTEAF
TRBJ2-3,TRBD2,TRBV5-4,ASSLWGGTSRTDTQY
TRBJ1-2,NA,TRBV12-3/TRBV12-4,ASSQDSGGGYT
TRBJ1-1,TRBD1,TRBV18,ASSAGQGDTEAF
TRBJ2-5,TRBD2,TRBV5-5,ASSLQRGLETQY
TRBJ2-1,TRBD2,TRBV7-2,ASSLGALGTSINEQF
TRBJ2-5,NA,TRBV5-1,ASSLGGRRQETQY
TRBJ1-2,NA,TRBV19,ASSMWEGYGYT
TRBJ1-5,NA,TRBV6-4,ASSDGHLRVNQPQH
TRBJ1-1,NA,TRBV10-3,AIKDSSNTEAF
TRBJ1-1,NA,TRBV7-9,ASSQQGNTEAF
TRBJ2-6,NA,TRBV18,ASSPRQGSGANVLT
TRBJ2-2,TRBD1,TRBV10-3,AISGEGADTGELF
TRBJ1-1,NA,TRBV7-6,ASSLVREYTEAF
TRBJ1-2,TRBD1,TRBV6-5,ASSYSQGVGYT
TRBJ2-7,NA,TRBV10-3,AIPKGEGGEQY
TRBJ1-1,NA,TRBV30,AWHRVNTEAF
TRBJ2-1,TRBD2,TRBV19,ASSRTSGGVNEQF
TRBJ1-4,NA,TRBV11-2,ASSRGTTNEKLF
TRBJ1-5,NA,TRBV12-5,ASGLEGGQPQH
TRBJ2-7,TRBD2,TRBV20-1,SAGRDYEQY
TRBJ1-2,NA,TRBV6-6,ASSYSTLAANYGYT
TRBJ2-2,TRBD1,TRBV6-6,ASSYRQGTGELF
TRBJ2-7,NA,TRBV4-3,ASSQEGRGGYEQY
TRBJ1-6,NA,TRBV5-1,ASSEGQSNSPLH
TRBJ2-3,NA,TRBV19,AAAGSGDTDTQY
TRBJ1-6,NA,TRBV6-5,ASSYRQGYNSPLH
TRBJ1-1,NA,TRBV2,ASIMRDTEAF
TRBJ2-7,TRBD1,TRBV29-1,SVVGDRGHEQY
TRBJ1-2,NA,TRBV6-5,ASSYSNPSQGYGYT
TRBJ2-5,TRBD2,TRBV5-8,ASSHGRSSGDQETQY
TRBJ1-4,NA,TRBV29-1,SVVAGVNEKLF
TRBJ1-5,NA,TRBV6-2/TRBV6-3,ASSLQLSNQPQH
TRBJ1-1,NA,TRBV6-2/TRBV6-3,ASSPTGSWTEAF
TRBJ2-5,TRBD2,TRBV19,ASSPRGVGETQY
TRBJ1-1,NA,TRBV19,ASSSSFGGEAF